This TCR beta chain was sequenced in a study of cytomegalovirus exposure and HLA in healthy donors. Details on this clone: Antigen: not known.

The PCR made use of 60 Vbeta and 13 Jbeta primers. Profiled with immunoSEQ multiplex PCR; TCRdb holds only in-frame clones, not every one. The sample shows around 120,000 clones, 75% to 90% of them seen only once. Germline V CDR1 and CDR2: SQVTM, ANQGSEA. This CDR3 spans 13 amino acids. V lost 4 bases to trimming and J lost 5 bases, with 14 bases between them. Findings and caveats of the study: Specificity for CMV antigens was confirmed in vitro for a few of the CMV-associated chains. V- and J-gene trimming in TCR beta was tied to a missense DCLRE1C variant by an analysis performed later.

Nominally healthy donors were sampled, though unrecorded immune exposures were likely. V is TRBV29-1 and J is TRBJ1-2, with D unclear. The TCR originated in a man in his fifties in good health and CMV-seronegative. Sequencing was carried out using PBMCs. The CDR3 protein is CSVGQESVYGYTF. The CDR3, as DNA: TGCAGCGTTGGCCAGGAATCGGTTTATGGCTACACCTTC.